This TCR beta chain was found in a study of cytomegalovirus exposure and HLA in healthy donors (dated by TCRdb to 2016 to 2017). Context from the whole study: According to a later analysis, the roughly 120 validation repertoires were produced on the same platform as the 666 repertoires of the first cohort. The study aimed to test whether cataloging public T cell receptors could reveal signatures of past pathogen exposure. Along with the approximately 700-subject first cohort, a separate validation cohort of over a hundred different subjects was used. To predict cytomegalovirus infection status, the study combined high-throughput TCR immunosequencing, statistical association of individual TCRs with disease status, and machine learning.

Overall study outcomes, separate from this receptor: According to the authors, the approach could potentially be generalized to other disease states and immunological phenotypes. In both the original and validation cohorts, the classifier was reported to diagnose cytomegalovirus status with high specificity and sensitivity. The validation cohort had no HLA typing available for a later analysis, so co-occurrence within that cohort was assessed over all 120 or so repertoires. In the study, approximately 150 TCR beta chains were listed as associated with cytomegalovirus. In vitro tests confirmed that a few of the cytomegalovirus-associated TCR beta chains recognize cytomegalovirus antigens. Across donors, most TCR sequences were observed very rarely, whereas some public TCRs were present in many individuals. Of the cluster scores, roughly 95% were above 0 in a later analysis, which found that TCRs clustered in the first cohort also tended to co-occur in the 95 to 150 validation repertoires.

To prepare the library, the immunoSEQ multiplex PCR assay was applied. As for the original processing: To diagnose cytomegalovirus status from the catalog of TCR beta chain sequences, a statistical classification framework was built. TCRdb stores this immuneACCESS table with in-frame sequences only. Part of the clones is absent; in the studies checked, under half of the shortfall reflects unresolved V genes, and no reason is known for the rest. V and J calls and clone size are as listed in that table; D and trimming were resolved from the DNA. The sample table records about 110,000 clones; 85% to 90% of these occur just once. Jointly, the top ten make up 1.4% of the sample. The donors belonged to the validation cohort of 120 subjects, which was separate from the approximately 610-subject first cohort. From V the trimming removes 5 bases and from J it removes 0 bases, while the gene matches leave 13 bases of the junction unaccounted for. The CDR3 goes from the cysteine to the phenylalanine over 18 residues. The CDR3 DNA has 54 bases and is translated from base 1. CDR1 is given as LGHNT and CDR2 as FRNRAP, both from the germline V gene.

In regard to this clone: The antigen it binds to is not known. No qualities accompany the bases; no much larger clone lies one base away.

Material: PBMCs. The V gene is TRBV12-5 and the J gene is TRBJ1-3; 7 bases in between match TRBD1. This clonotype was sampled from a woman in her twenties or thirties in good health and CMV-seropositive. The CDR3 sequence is CASGPFRDSRISGNTIYF. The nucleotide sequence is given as TGTGCTAGTGGTCCTTTCCGGGACAGCAGGATCTCTGGAAACACCATATATTTT.